The 9 T cell receptor beta chains in this list originate from one sample, sequenced in a study of identifying expanded T cells in peripheral blood. Generated by immunoSEQ multiplex PCR, the TCRdb table keeps only in-frame clones and is missing some. The table shows about 100,000 clones, with over 70% occurring only once. Sequencing was done on a sample of blood. All receptors come from a person aged 18 to 75 in good health.

The chain links TRBV19 to TRBJ1-1; D possibly corresponds to TRBD1 (6 bases). Germline CDR1 and CDR2: LNHDA and SQIVND (reference sequence). The CDR3 has 13 amino acids. The V gene lost 3 bases and the J gene lost 5 bases, with 10 bases spanning the gap. In DNA, the CDR3 is TGTGCCAGTAGTATCGAGGGGACAACTGAAGCTTTCTTT. Protein: CASSIEGTTEAFF.

The chain recombines TRBV9 with TRBJ2-1; 11 bases match TRBD2. The CDR3 extends over 18 amino acids. The trim removed 1 base at V and 4 bases at J, leaving 10 bases unmatched. Germline CDR1 is SGDLS and CDR2 is YYNGEE. The DNA of the CDR3 is TGTGCCAGCAGCGTAAACACCCAAAGACTAGCGGGATACAATGAGCAGTTCTTC. Translation: CASSVNTQRLAGYNEQFF.

The J gene is TRBJ2-1, the V gene TRBV6-5, with D unclear. V was pared by 0 bases and J by 4 bases, with 10 bases between. Germline assignment: CDR1 MNHEY and CDR2 SVGAGI. CDR3 size: 15 residues. CDR3 loop: CASSYSGDSYNEQFF. The CDR3, as DNA: TGTGCCAGCAGTTACTCGGGCGATTCTTACAATGAGCAGTTCTTC.

The gene calls are TRBV5-1 and TRBJ2-7, with 7 nucleotides matching TRBD1. This CDR3 is built from 14 residues. The trim removed 5 bases at V and 2 bases at J, leaving 7 bases unmatched. CDR1 and CDR2 (germline): SGHRS, YFSETQ. The CDR3 sequence: CASRETGLPYEQYF. DNA for the CDR3: TGCGCCAGCAGGGAGACAGGGTTACCCTACGAGCAGTACTTC.

This clone was counted once. The chain couples TRBV7-9 to TRBJ1-3; D is uncertain. Deletions cut 7 bases from V and 2 bases from J, with 15 bases between. The CDR3 sequence is 15 residues long. The germline CDR1 and CDR2 sequences are SEHNR and FQNEAQ (reference sequence). The CDR3 DNA is TGTGCCAGCATGTCAGGCCAAACTACTGGAAACACCATATATTTT. Its protein product is CASMSGQTTGNTIYF.

This clone appeared a single time. CDR3 in DNA: TGCGCCAGCAGCCAGAGGACAGGCGCCTATAATTCACCCCTCCACTTT. Protein sequence: CASSQRTGAYNSPLHF. J is TRBJ1-6 and V is TRBV4-3, with 7 bases matching TRBD1. Germline V gene sequence: CDR1 LGHNA, CDR2 YSLEER. The junction had 4 bases not matched to a gene; V was cut back by 3 bases and J by 2 bases. The CDR3 loop spans 16 amino acids.

The rearrangement uses TRBV10-3 and TRBJ1-5; D gene unclear. The CDR3 covers 14 residues. Germline V CDR1 and CDR2: ENHRY, SYGVKD. V was clipped by 5 bases and J by 1 base, with 9 bases between them. The chain's CDR3 is CAISRDVSNQPQHF. The CDR3 DNA is TGTGCCATCAGTAGAGATGTCAGCAATCAGCCCCAGCATTTT.

Only a few counts were recorded for this clone. CDR3 region: CAWSAGLNTEAFF. CDR3 coding DNA: TGTGCCTGGAGCGCCGGTCTGAACACTGAAGCTTTCTTT. The rearrangement links TRBV30 to TRBJ1-1; D unresolved. The CDR3 covers 13 residues. Germline V gene data show CDR1 as GTSNPN and CDR2 as SVGIG (reference sequence). Trimming left V 3 bases short and J 0 bases short, with 8 bases between.

This clone was seen more than once but under ten times. V is TRBV7-6 and J is TRBJ1-5; no firm D call. This CDR3 has 12 amino acids. Germline V gene lookup returns CDR1 SGHVS and CDR2 FNYEAQ. Trimming removed 4 bases from V and 3 bases from J, with 4 bases in between. The DNA of the CDR3 is TGTGCCAGCAGCTCTCTCAATCAGCCCCAGCATTTT. As protein: CASSSLNQPQHF. The full variable domain, rest sourced from reference TRBV7-6 and TRBJ1-5, is GAGVSQSPRYKVTKRGQDVALRCDPISGHVSLYWYRQALGQGPEFLTYFNYEAQQDKSGLPNDRFSAERPEGSISTLTIQRTEQRDSAMYRCASSSLNQPQHFGDGTRLSIL.